This T cell receptor (beta chain) emerged from a study of Tregs in tolerant kidney transplant recipients. Study outcomes and limitations: The small number of patients limits these findings pending further validation.

The data were produced by immunoSEQ multiplex PCR, yet TCRdb's version contains in-frame clones alone and is incomplete. The data show 60,000 or so clones, around 82% seen once. Unstimulated Tregs (CD4+CD25+CD127-) and CD4+CD25- non-Tregs were sorted from PBMCs. The CDR3 extends over 17 amino acids. Trimming took off 2 bases at V and 2 bases at J, with 16 bases between the two ends. Germline CDR1 LNHDA, CDR2 SQIVND (reference sequence). This clone is a singleton in its sample. Its antigen is currently unknown. The sample taken for sequencing was CD4+ T cells from blood. This sequence was found in a human donor in good health. V usage is TRBV19 and J usage is TRBJ2-1, with D hard to call. This chain's CDR3 is CASSIRAPGPTYNEQFF. CDR3 in DNA: TGTGCCAGTAGTATACGAGCCCCCGGACCTACCTACAATGAGCAGTTCTTC.